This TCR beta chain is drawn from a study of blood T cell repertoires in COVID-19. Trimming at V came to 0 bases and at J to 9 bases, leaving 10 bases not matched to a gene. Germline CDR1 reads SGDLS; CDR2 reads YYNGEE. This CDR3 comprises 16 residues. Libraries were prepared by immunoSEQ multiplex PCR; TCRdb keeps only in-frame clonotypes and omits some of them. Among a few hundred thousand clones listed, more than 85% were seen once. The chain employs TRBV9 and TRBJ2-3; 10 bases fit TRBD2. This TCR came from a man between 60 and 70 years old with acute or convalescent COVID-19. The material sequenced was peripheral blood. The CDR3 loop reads CASSVGLAGVKHTQYF. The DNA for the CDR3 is TGTGCCAGCAGCGTAGGTCTAGCGGGGGTGAAACACACGCAGTATTTT. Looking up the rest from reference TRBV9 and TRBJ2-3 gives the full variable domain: DSGVTQTPKHLITATGQRVTLRCSPRSGDLSVYWYQQSLDQGLQFLIQYYNGEERAKGNILERFSAQQFPDLHSELNLSSLELGDSALYFCASSVGLAGVKHTQYFGPGTRLTVL.